This TCR beta chain appears in the sequencing data of a study of T cells in Graves' hyperthyroidism and ophthalmopathy. RNA transcripts yielded amplified TCR beta CDR3 regions. Carried out on the TCR CDR3, a first-round RT-PCR used the HTBI primer set. TCRdb re-called the multiplex PCR reads with MiXCR, one entry per CDR3 protein. In the table there are about 840,000 distinct CDR3 sequences, 35% to 45% of which are singletons. Turning to this clonotype: Its antigen is not identified. The germline gene is not matched at one end of the junction; a read error may be the cause.

Study-wide findings and caveats: For ophthalmopathy, model prediction preceded onset by a median 6.5 months. Blood also carried most thyroid clonotypes expanded above 0.001.

The receptor's source is a man between 18 and 35 years old with Graves' hyperthyroidism. The sequenced sample was blood.

The CDR3 nucleotides are TGCGCCAGCAGCGCCGGCTGGGGCGAGACCCAGTACTTC. Its protein product is CASSAGWGETQYF. This rearrangement joins TRBV7-9 to TRBJ2-5, with a possible D match to TRBD1 (5 bases). Germline V gene lookup returns CDR1 SEHNR and CDR2 FQNEAQ (reference sequence). The CDR3 has 13 residues.